This TCR beta chain was recorded in a study of cytomegalovirus exposure and HLA in healthy donors. TCRdb keeps only in-frame clones here, not all; method: immunoSEQ multiplex PCR. There are tens of thousands of clones in the sample; around 95% occur only once, and under 2.5% lies in the top ten. Remarks on this clone: Its matching antigen is unknown.

V lost 6 bases to trimming and J lost 5 bases, with 10 bases between them. Germline CDR1 SGHAT, CDR2 FQNNGV. There are 12 residues in the CDR3. Broader study findings: The study designated 150 or so TCR beta chains cytomegalovirus-associated. Reports credit the classifier with highly specific, highly sensitive diagnosis of cytomegalovirus status. Many donors carried some public TCRs, although rarity characterized most TCR sequences. In vitro experiments confirmed that three CMV-associated chains were specific for CMV antigens.

This receptor was identified in a young man in good health and CMV-seronegative. This chain connects TRBV11-2 to TRBJ2-5; maybe TRBD2 (5 bases). Sequences were obtained from PBMCs. CDR3 region: CASRGPGETQYF. Here the CDR3 DNA reads TGTGCCAGCAGGGGCCCGGGGGAGACCCAGTACTTC.